A selection of T cell receptor beta chains follows, all from one sample in a study of cytomegalovirus exposure and HLA in healthy donors. Here immunoSEQ multiplex PCR was the method, and the copy in TCRdb shows in-frame clones only, minus some. The data contain around 150,000 clones, around 80% of them singletons. The sample consisted of PBMCs. The receptor set was obtained from a man aged 40-49 years in good health and CMV-seronegative. Both conserved end residues are part of each CDR3. Fields, in order: CDR3 protein, CDR3 DNA, clone size, V gene, J gene, D gene. D genes are given only for firm matches. Clone size, where shown, is once, few, many, or a class for clones that have expanded.

CDR3: CASSEIDNMEYF
DNA: TGTGCCAGCAGTGAAATCGACAATATGGAGTACTTC
size: .
V: TRBV6-1
J: TRBJ2-7
D: .

CDR3: CASSRTLSTDTQYF
DNA: TGTGCCAGCTCTAGAACACTAAGCACAGATACGCAGTATTTT
size: .
V: TRBV18
J: TRBJ2-3
D: .

CDR3: CASSQEGTVNSGNTIYF
DNA: TGCGCCAGCAGCCAAGAGGGGACAGTTAACTCTGGAAACACCATATATTTT
size: .
V: TRBV4-1
J: TRBJ1-3
D: TRBD1

CDR3: CASSDLGGVWQFF
DNA: TGTGCCAGTAGCGATCTGGGCGGGGTATGGCAGTTCTTC
size: .
V: TRBV19
J: TRBJ2-1
D: .

CDR3: CASSVGRGTGNTIYF
DNA: TGTGCCAGCAGCGTAGGCAGGGGGACGGGAAACACCATATATTTT
size: .
V: TRBV9
J: TRBJ1-3
D: TRBD1

CDR3: CASREAGAYEQYF
DNA: TGTGCCAGCAGGGAAGCGGGAGCCTACGAGCAGTACTTC
size: once
V: TRBV6-5
J: TRBJ2-7
D: TRBD2

CDR3: CASSSSGTANTEAFF
DNA: TGTGCCAGCAGTTCGTCCGGGACTGCGAACACTGAAGCTTTCTTT
size: .
V: TRBV6-5
J: TRBJ1-1
D: .

CDR3: CASSYPGLAGDNEQYF
DNA: TGTGCCAGCAGTTACCCGGGACTAGCGGGAGACAACGAGCAGTACTTC
size: .
V: TRBV6-5
J: TRBJ2-7
D: TRBD2

CDR3: CASSEAPVSNTGELFF
DNA: TGCGCCAGCAGCGAGGCGCCAGTGAGCAACACCGGGGAGCTGTTTTTT
size: .
V: TRBV5-1
J: TRBJ2-2
D: .

CDR3: CASDPAGAENSQYF
DNA: TGTGCCAGCGATCCGGCGGGAGCCGAAAACAGTCAGTACTTC
size: once
V: TRBV2
J: TRBJ2-4
D: TRBD2

CDR3: CASRRGFTYEQYF
DNA: TGTGCCAGCAGGCGAGGGTTCACCTACGAGCAGTACTTC
size: .
V: TRBV7-2
J: TRBJ2-7
D: .

CDR3: CASSYREGGTDTQYF
DNA: TGTGCCAGCAGTTACAGGGAAGGGGGCACAGATACGCAGTATTTT
size: .
V: TRBV6-6
J: TRBJ2-3
D: .

CDR3: CASSPGTSGYEQYF
DNA: TGTGCCAGTAGTCCCGGGACTAGCGGCTACGAGCAGTACTTC
size: few
V: TRBV19
J: TRBJ2-7
D: TRBD2

CDR3: CASSSQQAPPYEQYF
DNA: TGTGCCAGCAGCTCCCAACAGGCACCTCCTTACGAGCAGTACTTC
size: .
V: TRBV5-4
J: TRBJ2-7
D: .

CDR3: CASSSPLDEQFF
DNA: TGTGCCAGCAGTTCCCCACTAGATGAGCAGTTCTTC
size: .
V: TRBV28
J: TRBJ2-1
D: .

CDR3: CASSPGAPETQYF
DNA: TGTGCCAGCTCACCGGGGGCGCCGGAGACCCAGTACTTC
size: .
V: TRBV18
J: TRBJ2-5
D: .

CDR3: CASSLSGGAGYTF
DNA: TGTGCCAGCAGTTTATCGGGGGGGGCTGGCTACACCTTC
size: .
V: TRBV27
J: TRBJ1-2
D: .

CDR3: CASSLGQAGGTQYF
DNA: TGTGCCAGCAGCTTAGGTCAGGCAGGGGGGACCCAGTACTTC
size: few
V: TRBV7-9
J: TRBJ2-5
D: TRBD1

CDR3: CASSLRSSHEQYF
DNA: TGTGCCAGCAGCTTAAGGTCTAGTCACGAGCAGTACTTC
size: .
V: TRBV7-8
J: TRBJ2-7
D: .

CDR3: CSVGTGISGNTIYF
DNA: TGCAGCGTGGGGACAGGGATCTCTGGAAACACCATATATTTT
size: .
V: TRBV29-1
J: TRBJ1-3
D: TRBD1

CDR3: CASSIRPSTDTQYF
DNA: TGTGCCAGCAGCATCCGTCCCAGCACAGATACGCAGTATTTT
size: .
V: TRBV7-2
J: TRBJ2-3
D: .

CDR3: CASGRTYEQYF
DNA: TGTGCCAGCGGGAGGACCTACGAGCAGTACTTC
size: .
V: TRBV6-4
J: TRBJ2-7
D: .

CDR3: CASRPQGATNEKLFF
DNA: TGCGCCAGCAGGCCACAGGGGGCAACTAATGAAAAACTGTTTTTT
size: .
V: TRBV5-1
J: TRBJ1-4
D: TRBD1

CDR3: CSVDASGTYEQYF
DNA: TGCAGCGTTGATGCCAGCGGGACTTACGAGCAGTACTTC
size: .
V: TRBV29-1
J: TRBJ2-7
D: TRBD2

CDR3: CASASTDTQYF
DNA: TGTGCTAGTGCCTCCACAGATACGCAGTATTTT
size: .
V: TRBV12-5
J: TRBJ2-3
D: .

CDR3: CASSLALGSNEQFF
DNA: TGTGCCAGCAGCTTAGCGCTAGGGAGCAATGAGCAGTTCTTC
size: .
V: TRBV7-2
J: TRBJ2-1
D: .

CDR3: CASSYLQGDTEAFF
DNA: TGTGCCAGCAGTTACCTCCAGGGGGACACTGAAGCTTTCTTT
size: .
V: TRBV28
J: TRBJ1-1
D: TRBD1

CDR3: CASSAELYNEQFF
DNA: TGTGCCAGCAGCGCCGAACTCTACAATGAGCAGTTCTTC
size: few
V: TRBV11-2
J: TRBJ2-1
D: .

CDR3: CASSLAPGQGWEEQFF
DNA: TGTGCCAGCAGCTTAGCGCCGGGACAGGGGTGGGAGGAGCAGTTCTTC
size: .
V: TRBV7-2
J: TRBJ2-1
D: TRBD1

CDR3: CSVSGRGIPYEQYF
DNA: TGCAGCGTTTCAGGGCGGGGTATCCCCTACGAGCAGTACTTC
size: .
V: TRBV29-1
J: TRBJ2-7
D: .

CDR3: CASSLSQRDSYNEQFF
DNA: TGTGCCAGCAGCTTATCCCAACGAGACTCCTACAATGAGCAGTTCTTC
size: .
V: TRBV11-3
J: TRBJ2-1
D: .

CDR3: CASSTTGFWDTIYF
DNA: TGTGCCAGCAGCACAACAGGGTTTTGGGACACCATATATTTT
size: .
V: TRBV9
J: TRBJ1-3
D: .

CDR3: CASSMHRGNTEAFF
DNA: TGTGCCAGTAGTATGCACAGGGGGAACACTGAAGCTTTCTTT
size: .
V: TRBV19
J: TRBJ1-1
D: TRBD1

CDR3: CASKTGGAGANGLTF
DNA: TGTGCCAGTAAAACAGGGGGCGCTGGGGCCAACGGCCTGACTTTC
size: .
V: TRBV19
J: TRBJ2-6
D: TRBD1

CDR3: CASSEGIDSYYEQYF
DNA: TGTGCCAGCAGTGAAGGAATCGACAGCTACTACGAGCAGTACTTC
size: once
V: TRBV2
J: TRBJ2-7
D: .

CDR3: CASSLSGQGSPHYEQYF
DNA: TGTGCCAGCAGTTTATCGGGACAGGGGTCGCCACACTACGAGCAGTACTTC
size: .
V: TRBV28
J: TRBJ2-7
D: TRBD1

CDR3: CASSASGGGSYEQYF
DNA: TGTGCCAGCAGCGCCTCGGGGGGGGGTTCCTACGAGCAGTACTTC
size: .
V: TRBV9
J: TRBJ2-7
D: TRBD2

CDR3: CASSGGQYLNQPQHF
DNA: TGTGCCAGCAGCGGCGGACAGTACCTAAATCAGCCCCAGCATTTT
size: once
V: TRBV9
J: TRBJ1-5
D: .

CDR3: CASLYGAGTEAFF
DNA: TGTGCCAGCTTGTATGGAGCGGGCACTGAAGCTTTCTTT
size: .
V: TRBV5-6
J: TRBJ1-1
D: .

CDR3: CASSYSTSDYRRVRTYNEQFF
DNA: TGTGCCAGCAGTTACTCGACGTCCGATTATCGCAGGGTGAGGACCTACAATGAGCAGTTCTTC
size: .
V: TRBV6-8
J: TRBJ2-1
D: .

CDR3: CASSYQTGLPHNEQFF
DNA: TGTGCCAGCAGTTACCAAACGGGATTACCCCACAATGAGCAGTTCTTC
size: .
V: TRBV6-5
J: TRBJ2-1
D: .

CDR3: CASSLAGHLDEQYF
DNA: TGCGCCAGCAGCTTGGCAGGACACCTAGACGAGCAGTACTTC
size: .
V: TRBV5-1
J: TRBJ2-7
D: .

CDR3: CASSPELRAQKLFF
DNA: TGTGCCAGCAGCCCGGAGTTGAGGGCGCAAAAACTGTTTTTT
size: .
V: TRBV7-2
J: TRBJ1-4
D: .

CDR3: CASSGRDRMWDTQYF
DNA: TGCGCCAGCAGCGGACGGGACAGGATGTGGGATACGCAGTATTTT
size: .
V: TRBV4-1
J: TRBJ2-3
D: TRBD1

CDR3: CASSTGLAGGTDTQYF
DNA: TGCGCCAGCAGCACTGGACTAGCGGGAGGGACAGATACGCAGTATTTT
size: .
V: TRBV5-1
J: TRBJ2-3
D: TRBD2

CDR3: CAIRGQGGVGNTIYF
DNA: TGTGCCATCAGGGGACAGGGGGGTGTTGGAAACACCATATATTTT
size: .
V: TRBV10-3
J: TRBJ1-3
D: TRBD1

CDR3: CAWSEGQGLHEQYF
DNA: TGTGCCTGGAGTGAGGGACAGGGGCTCCACGAGCAGTACTTC
size: once
V: TRBV30
J: TRBJ2-7
D: TRBD1

CDR3: CASSLGSGTDTQYF
DNA: TGTGCCAGCAGCTTAGGAAGCGGCACAGATACGCAGTATTTT
size: .
V: TRBV11-2
J: TRBJ2-3
D: .

CDR3: CASSFRDRGGTQYF
DNA: TGTGCCAGCAGCTTCCGGGACAGGGGTGGGACCCAGTACTTC
size: .
V: TRBV5-6
J: TRBJ2-5
D: TRBD1

CDR3: CASSAGLAESGELFF
DNA: TGTGCCAGCAGCGCGGGACTAGCGGAGTCCGGGGAGCTGTTTTTT
size: .
V: TRBV9
J: TRBJ2-2
D: TRBD2

CDR3: CASSLGYDSPLHF
DNA: TGCGCCAGCAGCTTGGGTTATGATTCACCCCTCCACTTT
size: once
V: TRBV5-1
J: TRBJ1-6
D: .